This TCR beta chain was observed in a study of cytomegalovirus exposure and HLA in healthy donors. CDR1 KGHSH and CDR2 LQKENI come from the germline V gene. With 4 bases removed from V and 2 bases from J, the gap between germline ends came to 18 bases. CDR3 length: 16 residues. Notes on the study in general: It was likely that a cluster of highly shared sequence variants was a sequencing artifact. Cytomegalovirus status was reportedly diagnosed by the classifier with high specificity and sensitivity.

Comment on this clone: The antigen is undetermined.

A multiplex PCR was run with 60 Vbeta primers and 13 Jbeta primers. Source study methods: Around 11 million shared chains were among about 80 million unique TCR beta chains counted in a later analysis. Clones were sequenced by immunoSEQ multiplex PCR, and TCRdb holds only the in-frame ones, with some missing. V and J calls and clone size are given by that table; D and trimming were obtained from the DNA. Counted here are about 120,000 clones, 77% occurring once; the ten biggest clones make up around 4%. The chain uses TRBV18 and TRBJ2-7, with D maybe TRBD2 (6 bases). The sequence was collected from a human donor in good health. Sequencing was performed on PBMCs. Written as DNA, the CDR3 is TGTGCCAGCTCACGGCGGGGCGGCGCAGGTACCTACGAGCAGTACTTC. Translating gives CASSRRGGAGTYEQYF. Looking up the rest from reference TRBV18 and TRBJ2-7 gives the full variable domain: NAGVMQNPRHLVRRRGQEARLRCSPMKGHSHVYWYRQLPEEGLKFMVYLQKENIIDESGMPKERFSAEFPKEGPSILRIQQVVRGDSAAYFCASSRRGGAGTYEQYFGPGTRLTVT.